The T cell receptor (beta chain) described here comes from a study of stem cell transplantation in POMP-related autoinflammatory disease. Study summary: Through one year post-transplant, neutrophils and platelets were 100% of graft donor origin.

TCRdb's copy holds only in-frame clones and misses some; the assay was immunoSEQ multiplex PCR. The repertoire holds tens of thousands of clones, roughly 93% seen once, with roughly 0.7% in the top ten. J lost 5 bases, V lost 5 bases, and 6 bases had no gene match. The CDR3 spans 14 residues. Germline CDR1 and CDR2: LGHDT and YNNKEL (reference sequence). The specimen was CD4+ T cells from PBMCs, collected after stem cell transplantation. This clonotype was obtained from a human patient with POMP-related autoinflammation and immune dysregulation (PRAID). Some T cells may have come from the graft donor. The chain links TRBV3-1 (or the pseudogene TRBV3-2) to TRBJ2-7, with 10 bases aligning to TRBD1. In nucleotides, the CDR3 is TGTGCCAGCAGCACCGGGACAGGGGCCCACGAGCAGTACTTC. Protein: CASSTGTGAHEQYF.